This T cell receptor (beta chain) is drawn from a study of cytomegalovirus exposure and HLA in healthy donors. With regard to this clone: Its target is unknown.

The PCR ran on 60 Vbeta and 13 Jbeta primers. Here immunoSEQ multiplex PCR was the method, and the copy in TCRdb shows in-frame clones only, minus some. The table lists 120,000 to 150,000 clones, 75% to 90% of them singletons. Donors showed nominal health when sampled, although they likely had unrecorded immune exposures. Trimming left V 2 bases short and J 9 bases short, with 14 bases between. Germline V gene sequence: CDR1 GTSNPN, CDR2 SVGIG (reference sequence). The CDR3 covers 13 residues. Whole-study findings and limits: The authors listed some 160 TCR beta chains as cytomegalovirus-associated.

Sequenced: PBMCs. The V and J genes are TRBV30 and TRBJ2-1; no definite D call. The TCR was taken from a female donor in good health and CMV-seronegative. CDR3 in DNA: TGTGCCTGGAGTCGGCCTCCCCGAGGTGAGCAGTTCTTC. It translates to CAWSRPPRGEQFF.